These 10 T cell receptor beta chains were all obtained from the same sample, sequenced in a study of blood T cells in healthy people across ages. It was with a sample-barcoded 5' primer and a J-beta primer mix that a second PCR of about 7 to 12 cycles was run. One entry per CDR3 protein, called by TCRdb with MiXCR from the 5' RACE reads. The sample contains around 400,000 distinct CDR3 sequences, over 45% of which appear only once. The specimen was blood. All receptors derive from a man in his fifties or sixties in good health.

The V and J genes are TRBV7-9 and TRBJ2-3; 8 nucleotides agree with TRBD2. The length of the CDR3 is 16 residues. The junction had 11 bases not matched to a gene; V was cut back by 3 bases and J by 6 bases. Germline V gives CDR1 SEHNR, CDR2 FQNEAQ (reference sequence). The CDR3 sequence is CASSFSGLAPRDTQYF. The CDR3 DNA is TGTGCCAGCAGCTTTTCCGGACTAGCACCGAGGGATACGCAGTATTTT.

This clonotype was observed a few times. The gene calls are TRBV14 and TRBJ2-7; D is undetermined. This CDR3 contains 15 residues. Germline V gene lookup returns CDR1 SGHDN and CDR2 FVKESK. V was pared by 0 bases and J by 2 bases, with 11 bases between. The CDR3 sequence is CASSQDLRRAYEQYF. The CDR3 DNA is TGTGCCAGCAGCCAAGATCTGCGCCGAGCCTACGAGCAGTACTTC.

Only a few counts were recorded for this clonotype. The CDR3 here is CSVRSAQANYGYTF. CDR3 bases: TGCAGCGTTCGGTCGGCCCAAGCTAACTATGGCTACACCTTC. The rearrangement joins TRBV29-1 to TRBJ1-2; D is uncertain. The CDR3 extends over 14 amino acids. Germline V CDR1 and CDR2: SQVTM, ANQGSEA. V shed 5 bases and J shed 0 bases, with 13 bases lying between them.

V and J are TRBV29-1 and TRBJ1-4, with TRBD1 as a possible D gene (5 bases). Per germline, CDR1 SQVTM and CDR2 ANQGSEA. The CDR3 runs 11 residues. Trimming removed 7 bases from V and 6 bases from J, with 9 bases in between. CDR3 region: CSARDDEKLFF. The CDR3 DNA sequence: TGCAGCGCCCGGGACGATGAAAAACTGTTTTTT.

The V call is TRBV24-1, the J call TRBJ2-1, with TRBD2 identical over 14 bases. Gene TRBJ2-7 matches the end of the DNA better, so the J call may be wrong. Germline V gene lookup returns CDR1 KGHDR and CDR2 SFDVKD. The CDR3 has 20 amino acids. This chain's CDR3 is CATSDSLGLAGGHSYNEQYF. In DNA form, the CDR3 reads TGTGCCACCAGTGACAGCCTCGGACTAGCGGGAGGTCACTCCTACAATGAGCAGTACTTC.

This chain connects TRBV2 to TRBJ2-4; D unclear. V lost 4 bases and J lost 0, with 7 bases in between. Germline V lookup: CDR1 SNHLY, CDR2 FYNNEI. The CDR3 totals 14 residues. The CDR3 region has the DNA TGTGCCAGCAGTGTCAGGACAGCCAAAAACATTCAGTACTTC. The encoded protein is CASSVRTAKNIQYF.

This clonotype turned up a few times. The chain is built from TRBV3-1 and TRBJ2-6; a weak D match, TRBD2 (5 bases). The V end lost 0 bases, the J end lost 4 bases, and 13 bases lay between the germline ends. The germline CDR1 and CDR2 sequences are LGHDT and YNNKEL (reference sequence). The CDR3 is 17 amino acids. Written as DNA, the CDR3 is TGTGCCAGCAGCCAAGATTGGGTAGCGAGCGGGGCCAACGTCCTGACTTTC. Protein sequence: CASSQDWVASGANVLTF.

This clonotype was detected once. This chain uses TRBV7-9 with TRBJ2-3; D remains ambiguous. The CDR3 consists of 14 residues. Between the trimmed V and J ends, which lost 1 base and 6 bases, there was a span of 11 bases. Germline V CDR1 and CDR2: SEHNR, FQNEAQ (reference sequence). For the CDR3, the DNA is TGTGCCAGCAGCTTAGGCGAAGGTTTCGATACGCAGTATTTT. Protein product: CASSLGEGFDTQYF.

The chain recombines TRBV11-1 with TRBJ2-3; D call uncertain. The CDR3 has 11 residues. Germline V lookup: CDR1 SGHAT, CDR2 FQDESV (reference sequence). Trimming cost V 7 bases and J 2 bases, with 4 bases left between them. The CDR3 DNA is TGTGCCAGCACCGACACAGATACGCAGTATTTT. It encodes CASTDTDTQYF.

This chain joins TRBV3-1 and TRBJ2-5, with 7 nucleotides matching TRBD2. The J segment lost 0 bases and the V segment lost 1 base, leaving 5 bases of the junction unmatched. The V gene's germline CDR1 is LGHDT and CDR2 YNNKEL (reference sequence). The CDR3 totals 16 residues. The CDR3 DNA sequence: TGTGCCAGCAGCCAAGGAAATCGGGGGGACCAAGAGACCCAGTACTTC. Protein sequence: CASSQGNRGDQETQYF.